This T cell receptor beta chain emerged from a study of T-cell reconstitution after alpha-beta-depleted transplantation in children (TCRdb year 2016). In terms of the full investigation: The study quantitatively tracked T-cell immune reconstitution after TCRalphabeta/CD19-depleted allogeneic hematopoietic cell transplantation in children using TCR repertoire profiling. Overall study results and their limits: About two months after transplant, the apparently early recovery of alphabetaT-cell counts reportedly depended on just several hundred clones that had expanded rapidly and came from non-depleted graft cells. The frequencies of hyperexpanded clones fell over the following months, and after one year, T-cell counts and TCRbeta diversity were mostly attributed to newly produced T cells. The high TCRbeta diversity at day 60 in some patients was ascribed to recipient T cells and intrathymic progenitors that had survived conditioning.

CDR1 and CDR2, looked up from the germline V gene (reference sequence), are SEHNR and FQNEAQ. The CDR3 goes from the cysteine to the phenylalanine over 17 residues. The entry retains the CDR3 DNA only, 51 bases that are in frame from base 1. The junction shows trimming of 1 base on V and 4 bases on J, plus 20 bases between the germline ends. The sample's treatment or condition label, decoded: allogeneic hematopoietic cell transplantation with graft depleted of TCRalphabeta T cells and CD19 B cells. The children who served as transplant recipients had been given grafts of TCRalphabeta/CD19-depleted allogeneic hematopoietic cells. Libraries were built with PCR. The instrument given in TCRdb is Illumina HiSeq 2500. To normalize quantification of the TCRbeta repertoire, the TCR libraries were built with molecular barcoding that relied on unique molecular identifiers. TCRdb reworked the public reads: Q25 trimming with fastp, MiXCR clone assembly, productive beta chains retained. Duplicate CDR3 protein sequences are folded into a single record with the most common DNA and genes. The sample profile shows approximately 980,000 distinct CDR3 sequences; about 31% of them were found once. The biggest ten clones account for 28% of the sample.

Worth noting for this clonotype: Its antigen is unknown. One base away there is no much larger clone; base qualities are not given.

This material consisted of PBMCs, mostly from graft donor cells, taken 360 days after TCRalphabeta/CD19-depleted stem cell transplant. The sequence was collected from a boy under two years old who had a stem cell transplant for SCID, so the T cells may come from the graft donor. The rearranged chain carries TRBV7-9 and TRBJ2-7; there is no confident call for the D gene. The DNA is TGTGCCAGCAGCTTAGGGTTGTCTCCGACCGGCAAATACGAGCAGTACTTC. It specifies CASSLGLSPTGKYEQYF.